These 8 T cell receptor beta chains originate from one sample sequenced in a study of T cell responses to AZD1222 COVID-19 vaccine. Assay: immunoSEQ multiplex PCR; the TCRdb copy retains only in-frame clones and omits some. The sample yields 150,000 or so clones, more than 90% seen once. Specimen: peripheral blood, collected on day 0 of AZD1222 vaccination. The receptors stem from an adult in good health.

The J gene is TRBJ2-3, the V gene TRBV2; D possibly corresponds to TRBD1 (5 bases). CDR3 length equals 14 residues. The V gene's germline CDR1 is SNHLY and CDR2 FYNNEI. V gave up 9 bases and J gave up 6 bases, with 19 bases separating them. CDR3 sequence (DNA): TGTGCCAGTACCGACAGAGACCGCCGGGATACGCAGTATTTT. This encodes CASTDRDRRDTQYF.

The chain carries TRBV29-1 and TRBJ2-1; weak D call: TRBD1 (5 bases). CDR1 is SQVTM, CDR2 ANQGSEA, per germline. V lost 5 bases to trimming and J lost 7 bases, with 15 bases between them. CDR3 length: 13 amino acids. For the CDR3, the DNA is TGCAGCGTTATAGGGGAAGGTGGGAATGAGCAGTTCTTC. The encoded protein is CSVIGEGGNEQFF.

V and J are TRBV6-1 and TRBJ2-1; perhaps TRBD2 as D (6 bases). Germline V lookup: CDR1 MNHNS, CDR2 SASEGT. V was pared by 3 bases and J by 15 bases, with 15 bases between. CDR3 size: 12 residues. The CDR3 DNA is TGTGCCAGCAGTGACCTAGCGTCGAAACCGTTCTTC. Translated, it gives CASSDLASKPFF.

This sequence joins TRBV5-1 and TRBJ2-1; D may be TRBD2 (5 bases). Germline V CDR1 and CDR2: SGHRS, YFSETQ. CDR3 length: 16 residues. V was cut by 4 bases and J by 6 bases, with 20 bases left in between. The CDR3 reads CASSPESSGISNEQFF. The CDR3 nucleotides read TGCGCCAGCAGCCCGGAATCATCGGGAATCAGCAATGAGCAGTTCTTC.

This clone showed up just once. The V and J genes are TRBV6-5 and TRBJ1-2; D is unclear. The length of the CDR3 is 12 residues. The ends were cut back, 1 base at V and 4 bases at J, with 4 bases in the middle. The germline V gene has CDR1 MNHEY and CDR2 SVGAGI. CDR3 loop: CASSYLSYGYTF. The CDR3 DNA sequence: TGTGCCAGCAGTTACTTGAGCTATGGCTACACCTTC.

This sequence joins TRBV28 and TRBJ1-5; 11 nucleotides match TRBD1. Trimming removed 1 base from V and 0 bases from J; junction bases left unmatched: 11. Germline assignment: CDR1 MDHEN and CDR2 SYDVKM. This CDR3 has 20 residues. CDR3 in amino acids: CASSLYLGTGGPISNQPQHF. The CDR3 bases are TGTGCCAGCAGTTTATACCTCGGGACAGGGGGGCCTATTAGCAATCAGCCCCAGCATTTT.

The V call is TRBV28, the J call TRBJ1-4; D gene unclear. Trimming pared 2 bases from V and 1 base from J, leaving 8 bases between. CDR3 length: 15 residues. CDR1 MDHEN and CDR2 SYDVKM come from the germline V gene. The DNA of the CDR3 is TGTGCCAGCAGTTTAAAGAGGGTAACTAATGAAAAACTGTTTTTT. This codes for CASSLKRVTNEKLFF.

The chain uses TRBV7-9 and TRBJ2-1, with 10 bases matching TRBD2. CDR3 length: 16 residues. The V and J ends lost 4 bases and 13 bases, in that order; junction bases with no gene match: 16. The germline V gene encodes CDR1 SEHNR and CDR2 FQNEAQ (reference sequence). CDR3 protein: CASSSTSGDYRRGQFF. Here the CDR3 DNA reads TGTGCCAGCAGCTCAACTAGCGGGGACTACCGAAGGGGACAGTTCTTC.